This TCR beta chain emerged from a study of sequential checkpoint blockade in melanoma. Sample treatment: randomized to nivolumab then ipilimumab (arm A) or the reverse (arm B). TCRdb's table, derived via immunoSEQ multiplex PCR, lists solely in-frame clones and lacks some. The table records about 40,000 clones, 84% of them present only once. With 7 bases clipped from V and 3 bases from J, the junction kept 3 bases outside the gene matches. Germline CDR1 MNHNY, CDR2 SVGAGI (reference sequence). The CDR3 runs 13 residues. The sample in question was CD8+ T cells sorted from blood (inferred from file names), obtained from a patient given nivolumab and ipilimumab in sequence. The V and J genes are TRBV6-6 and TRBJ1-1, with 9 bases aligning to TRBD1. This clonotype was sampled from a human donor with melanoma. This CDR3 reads CASKGTGYTEAFF. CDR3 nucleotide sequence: TGTGCCAGCAAGGGGACAGGGTACACTGAAGCTTTCTTT.